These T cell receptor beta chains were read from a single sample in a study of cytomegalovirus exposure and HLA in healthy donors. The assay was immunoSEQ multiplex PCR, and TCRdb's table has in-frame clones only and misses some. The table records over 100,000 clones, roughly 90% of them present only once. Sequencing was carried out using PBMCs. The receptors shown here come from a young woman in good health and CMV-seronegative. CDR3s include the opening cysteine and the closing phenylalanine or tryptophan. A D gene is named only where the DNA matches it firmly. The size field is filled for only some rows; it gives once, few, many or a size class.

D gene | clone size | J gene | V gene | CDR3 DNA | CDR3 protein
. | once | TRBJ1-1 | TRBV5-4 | TGTGCCAGCAGCTCGACAGGTTTGAACACTGAAGCTTTCTTT | CASSSTGLNTEAFF
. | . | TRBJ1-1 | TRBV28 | TGTGCCAGCAGTTCCGGAGGACGTTGGAACACTGAAGCTTTCTTT | CASSSGGRWNTEAFF
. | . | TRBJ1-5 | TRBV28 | TGTGCCAGCAGTTTTCCTACAGGGCTGAATCAGCCCCAGCATTTT | CASSFPTGLNQPQHF
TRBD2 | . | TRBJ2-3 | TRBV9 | TGTGCCAGCAGCGTAGGTCTAGCGGGAGTCGATACGCAGTATTTT | CASSVGLAGVDTQYF
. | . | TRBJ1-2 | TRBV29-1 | TGCAGCGTTGGAATGGCAAGGGGTCAGGATGGCTACACCTTC | CSVGMARGQDGYTF
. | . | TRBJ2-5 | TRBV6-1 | TGTGCCAGCAGTGAAGCGTCCAGGGGGAGGAAGGAGACCCAGTACTTC | CASSEASRGRKETQYF
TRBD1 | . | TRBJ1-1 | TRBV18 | TGTGCCAGCTCACCCGACAGGGGGCGGGGTAGCACTGAAGCTTTCTTT | CASSPDRGRGSTEAFF
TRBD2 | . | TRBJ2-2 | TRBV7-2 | TGTGCCAGCAGCTCAGCCTTGGACGCGGGAGGGTCTGGAGCCGGGGAGCTGTTTTTT | CASSSALDAGGSGAGELFF
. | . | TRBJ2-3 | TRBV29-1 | TGCAGCCTCAGTTGGGCTAGCACAGATACGCAGTATTTT | CSLSWASTDTQYF
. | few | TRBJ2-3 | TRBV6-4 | TGTGCCAGCAGTGTGGGGGGAGGCACAGATACGCAGTATTTT | CASSVGGGTDTQYF
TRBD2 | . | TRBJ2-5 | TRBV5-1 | TGCGCCAGCAGCTCGGGACTAGCGGGGGGACAAGAGACCCAGTACTTC | CASSSGLAGGQETQYF
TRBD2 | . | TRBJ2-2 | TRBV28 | TGTGCCAGCAGGCCCACCAGCGGGGCCACCGGGGAGCTGTTTTTT | CASRPTSGATGELFF
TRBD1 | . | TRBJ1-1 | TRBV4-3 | TGCGCCAGCAGCCGAAGACGACAGGGTGGGAACACTGAAGCTTTCTTT | CASSRRRQGGNTEAFF
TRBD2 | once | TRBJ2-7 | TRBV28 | TGTGCCAGCAGTCTGGCTCTAGCGGGAGGGGGTTACGAGCAGTACTTC | CASSLALAGGGYEQYF
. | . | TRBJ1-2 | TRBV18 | TGTGCCAGCTCACCACCTCCAGGGGTCGGCTACACCTTC | CASSPPPGVGYTF
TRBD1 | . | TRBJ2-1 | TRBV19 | TGTGCCAGTAGTATAGGGTTTCCGGGACAGGGGGCATTTGAGCAGTTCTTC | CASSIGFPGQGAFEQFF
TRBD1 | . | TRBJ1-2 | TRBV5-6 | TGTGCCAGCAGCTTGGAGGGGGCGCTTCATGGCTACACCTTC | CASSLEGALHGYTF
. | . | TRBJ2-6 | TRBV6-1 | TGTGCCAGCAGTGAAGGAGGGAGCGGGGCCAACGTCCTGACTTTC | CASSEGGSGANVLTF
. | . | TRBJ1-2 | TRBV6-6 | TGTGCCAGCAGTTACTCACAGGGCCCCTATGGCTACACCTTC | CASSYSQGPYGYTF
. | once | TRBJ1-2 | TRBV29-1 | TGCAGCGGTGGGGGCAGTAACTATGGCTACACCTTC | CSGGGSNYGYTF
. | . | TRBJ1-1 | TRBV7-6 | TGTGCCAGCAGCTTACGGGGAAACACTGAAGCTTTCTTT | CASSLRGNTEAFF
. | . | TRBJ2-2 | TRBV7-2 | TGTGCCAGCAGCCCGCAAAGAGTAGGGGCCGGGGAGCTGTTTTTT | CASSPQRVGAGELFF
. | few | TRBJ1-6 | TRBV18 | TGTGCCAGCTCATCGAGATCGTATAATTCACCCCTCCACTTT | CASSSRSYNSPLHF
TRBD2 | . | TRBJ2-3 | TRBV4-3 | TGCGCCAGCAGCCCCCGACTAGCGGGGGGGCTCAAAACAGATACGCAGTATTTT | CASSPRLAGGLKTDTQYF
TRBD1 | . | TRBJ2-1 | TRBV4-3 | TGCGCCAGCAGCCAGGGCTTAACCCCCCCCGGGACAGCCTCCTACAATGAGCAGTTCTTC | CASSQGLTPPGTASYNEQFF
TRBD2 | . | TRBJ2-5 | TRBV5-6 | TGTGCCAGCAGCTTTCGGACTAGCGGGAGAATGAGGGAGACCCAGTACTTC | CASSFRTSGRMRETQYF
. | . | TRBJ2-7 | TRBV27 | TGTGCCAGCAGTCCCCGAAATAGTTACGAGCAGTACTTC | CASSPRNSYEQYF
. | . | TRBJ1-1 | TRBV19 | TGTGCCAGTAGTTGGCAGGGGACGACGCAAGCTTTCTTT | CASSWQGTTQAFF
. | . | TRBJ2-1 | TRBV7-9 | TGTGCCAGCAGCTGGACCACGGGGAGCCCGTTCTTC | CASSWTTGSPFF
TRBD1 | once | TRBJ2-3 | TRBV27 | TGTGCCAGCAGTTCACACACAGGGGCTATCACAGATACGCAGTATTTT | CASSSHTGAITDTQYF
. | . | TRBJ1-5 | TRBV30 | TGTGCCTGGAGTGTACGGGGGTCATGGGCACTCCTGGAGGATCAGCCCCAGCATTTT | CAWSVRGSWALLEDQPQHF
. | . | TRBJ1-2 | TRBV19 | TGTGCCAGTAGGGGTGTCGACATACGATGGGGCTACACCTTC | CASRGVDIRWGYTF
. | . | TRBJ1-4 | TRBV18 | TGTGCCAGCTCACCTAATAGTCCAGGCTCTGGTGAAAAACTGTTTTTT | CASSPNSPGSGEKLFF
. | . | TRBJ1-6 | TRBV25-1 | TGTGCCAGCAGTGATCGGACAGTCGATTCACCCCTCCACTTT | CASSDRTVDSPLHF
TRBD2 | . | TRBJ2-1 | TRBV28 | TGTGCCAGCAGCTCCCCCCTAGCGGCTTCCTACAATGAGCAGTTCTTC | CASSSPLAASYNEQFF
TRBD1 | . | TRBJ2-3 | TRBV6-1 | TGTGCCAGCAGTACCCGACAGGGTGGAAGAGATACGCAGTATTTT | CASSTRQGGRDTQYF
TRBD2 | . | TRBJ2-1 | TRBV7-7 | TGTGCCAGCAGCTTAAATCGGGGGGACAATGAGCAGTTCTTC | CASSLNRGDNEQFF
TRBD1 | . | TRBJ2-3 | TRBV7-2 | TGTGCCAGCAGCCGTTCCACAGGGGGCGGTACGCAGTATTTT | CASSRSTGGGTQYF
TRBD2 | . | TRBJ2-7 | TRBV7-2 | TGTGCCAGCAGCTTAGGGGCCCAGCGGGGGTACTACGAGCAGTACTTC | CASSLGAQRGYYEQYF
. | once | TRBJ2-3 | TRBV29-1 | TGCAGCGTTGAAGATCATCGGGCAGATACGCAGTATTTT | CSVEDHRADTQYF
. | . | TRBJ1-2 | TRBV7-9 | TGTGCCAGCAGCGCAACCGGAGGGGGGGCCTATGGCTACACCTTC | CASSATGGGAYGYTF
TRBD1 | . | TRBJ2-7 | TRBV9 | TGTGCCAGCAGCGTAGAGGACAGGGTAGTTCGAGAGCAGTACTTC | CASSVEDRVVREQYF
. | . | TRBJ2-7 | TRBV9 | TGTGCCAGCAGCGTAGATTTGGACAGTTCGGTCGATGAGTACTTC | CASSVDLDSSVDEYF
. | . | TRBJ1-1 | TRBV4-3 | TGCGCCAGCAGCCGACAGAACATGAACACTGAAGCTTTCTTT | CASSRQNMNTEAFF